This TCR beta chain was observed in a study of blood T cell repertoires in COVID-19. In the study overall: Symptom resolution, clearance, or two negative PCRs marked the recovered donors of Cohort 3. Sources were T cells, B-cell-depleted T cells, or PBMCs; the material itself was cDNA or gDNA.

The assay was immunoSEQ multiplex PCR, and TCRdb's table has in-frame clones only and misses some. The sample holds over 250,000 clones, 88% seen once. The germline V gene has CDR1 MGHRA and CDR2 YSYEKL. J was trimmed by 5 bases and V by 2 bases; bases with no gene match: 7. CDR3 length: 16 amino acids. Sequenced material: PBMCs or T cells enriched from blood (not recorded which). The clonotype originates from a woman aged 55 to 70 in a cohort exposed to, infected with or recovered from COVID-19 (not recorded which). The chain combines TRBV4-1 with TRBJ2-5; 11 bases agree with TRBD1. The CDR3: CASSQRGQGGRETQYF. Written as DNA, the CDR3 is TGCGCCAGCAGCCAACGGGGACAGGGGGGACGGGAGACCCAGTACTTC.